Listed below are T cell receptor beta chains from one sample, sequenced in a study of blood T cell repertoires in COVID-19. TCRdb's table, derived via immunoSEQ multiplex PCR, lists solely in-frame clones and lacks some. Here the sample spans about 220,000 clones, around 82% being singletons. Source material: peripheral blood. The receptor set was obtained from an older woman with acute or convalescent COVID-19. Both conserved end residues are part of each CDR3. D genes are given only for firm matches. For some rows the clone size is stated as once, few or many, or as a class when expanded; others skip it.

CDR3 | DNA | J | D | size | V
CASSLNGGPSTDTQYF | TGTGCCAGCTCACTTAACGGGGGGCCGAGCACAGATACGCAGTATTTT | TRBJ2-3 | - | - | TRBV18
CASSPVDEQFF | TGTGCCAGCAGCCCAGTGGATGAGCAGTTCTTC | TRBJ2-1 | - | - | TRBV11-2
CASSNEYNSPLHF | TGTGCCAGCAGTAACGAGTATAATTCACCCCTCCACTTT | TRBJ1-6 | - | - | TRBV6-2/TRBV6-3
CASSGVNGARSSPLHF | TGTGCCAGCAGTGGGGTTAATGGGGCTCGATCATCACCCCTCCACTTT | TRBJ1-6 | - | - | TRBV6-1
CASSLTSGGAGDTQYF | TGCGCCAGCAGCTTAACTAGCGGGGGGGCCGGGGATACGCAGTATTTT | TRBJ2-3 | TRBD2 | - | TRBV5-1
CASSNPRQGNQPQHF | TGTGCCAGTAGTAACCCCAGACAGGGGAATCAGCCCCAGCATTTT | TRBJ1-5 | TRBD1 | - | TRBV19
CASSQDYAGGFEQTQYF | TGCGCCAGCAGCCAAGATTACGCGGGGGGTTTTGAACAGACCCAGTACTTC | TRBJ2-5 | TRBD2 | - | TRBV4-1
CASSFLGLAGTTTYNEQFF | TGTGCCAGCAGTTTCCTGGGACTAGCGGGAACTACGACCTACAATGAGCAGTTCTTC | TRBJ2-1 | TRBD2 | - | TRBV27
CASRDRGKPQHF | TGTGCCAGTAGAGACAGGGGGAAGCCCCAGCATTTT | TRBJ1-5 | TRBD1 | once | TRBV19
CASSGQGGNEKLFF | TGTGCCAGTAGCGGACAGGGTGGCAATGAAAAACTGTTTTTT | TRBJ1-4 | TRBD1 | - | TRBV19